This paragraph reports one T cell receptor beta chain. Its antigen is unidentified. The data derive from a study of T cell repertoires in cytomegalovirus infection. Study-level results: HLA-C-restricted CMV-specific TCR beta clonotypes prevailed in the ex vivo response.

CDR1 and CDR2 (germline): SGHDN, FVKESK. There are 18 residues in the CDR3. V lost 4 bases and J lost 3, with 22 bases in between. From the reads, TCRdb called clonotypes with MiXCR, one entry per CDR3 protein. The data show a few hundred thousand distinct CDR3 sequences, roughly a fifth seen once. Specimen: cultured PBMCs, collected from culture after CMV antigen stimulation. The source of this sequence is a human donor in good health (CMV status not recorded). Some clones in this sample may be carry-over from other donors' samples. The chain employs TRBV14 and TRBJ2-1; D not resolved. The CDR3 here is CASSPPVPTPARYNEQFF. For the CDR3, the DNA is TGTGCCAGCAGCCCTCCGGTCCCTACGCCTGCCCGCTACAATGAGCAGTTCTTC.